The present TCR beta chain was sequenced within a study of shared clonotypes between healthy human individuals. Study-level background: Donor composition was a couple of women and a few men, aged 18 to 49. For every donor, three CD4 naive, three CD4 memory, two CD8 naive and one CD8 memory plates were used.

Overall study findings and caveats: Limited genetic and exposure-history diversity came from having few donors.

This clone was recorded a few times. The antigen remains undetermined. TCRdb's table, derived via immunoSEQ multiplex PCR, lists solely in-frame clones and lacks some. Of some 200,000 clones listed, approximately 70% are singletons. The CDR3 runs to 14 residues. V was clipped by 5 bases and J by 5 bases, with 16 bases between them. Looked up from germline, CDR1 is KGHSH and CDR2 is LQKENI. This chain connects TRBV18 to TRBJ2-7, with D perhaps given as TRBD1 or TRBD2 (5 bases each). Source material: memory CD4+ T cells sorted from blood. This sample's subset: CD45RA-negative fraction. The receptor's source is a man aged 25 to 40 in good health. CDR3 bases: TGTGCCAGCTCAGTAGGGGACGGTATCCACGAGCAGTACTTC. This sequence encodes CASSVGDGIHEQYF. The full variable domain, rest sourced from reference TRBV18 and TRBJ2-7, is NAGVMQNPRHLVRRRGQEARLRCSPMKGHSHVYWYRQLPEEGLKFMVYLQKENIIDESGMPKERFSAEFPKEGPSILRIQQVVRGDSAAYFCASSVGDGIHEQYFGPGTRLTVT.